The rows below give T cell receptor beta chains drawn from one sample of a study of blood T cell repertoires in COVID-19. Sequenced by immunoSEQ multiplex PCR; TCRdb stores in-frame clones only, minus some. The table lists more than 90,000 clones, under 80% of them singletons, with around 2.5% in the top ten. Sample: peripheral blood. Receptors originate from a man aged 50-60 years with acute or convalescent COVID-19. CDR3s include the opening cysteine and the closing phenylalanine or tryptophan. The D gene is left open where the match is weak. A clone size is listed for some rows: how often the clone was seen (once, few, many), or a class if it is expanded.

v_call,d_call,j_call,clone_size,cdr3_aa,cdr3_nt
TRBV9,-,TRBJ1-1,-,CASSVDITAYTEAFF,TGTGCCAGCAGCGTAGACATTACAGCCTACACTGAAGCTTTCTTT
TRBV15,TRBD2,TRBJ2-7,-,CATSRDIGEGRLEQYF,TGTGCCACCAGCAGAGATATCGGGGAGGGGCGATTAGAGCAGTACTTC
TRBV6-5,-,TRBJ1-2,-,CASRVGPEGAGYTF,TGTGCCAGCAGGGTAGGGCCAGAAGGGGCTGGCTACACCTTC
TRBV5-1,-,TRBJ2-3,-,CASSPGEITDTQYF,TGCGCCAGCAGCCCCGGGGAGATCACAGATACGCAGTATTTT
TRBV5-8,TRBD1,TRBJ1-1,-,CASSPWTGIDTEAFF,TGTGCCAGCAGCCCTTGGACAGGGATAGACACTGAAGCTTTCTTT
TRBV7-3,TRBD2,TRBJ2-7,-,CASSKGLAGPEEQYF,TGTGCCAGCAGCAAGGGACTAGCGGGCCCTGAGGAGCAGTACTTC
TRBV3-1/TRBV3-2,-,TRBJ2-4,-,CASSQVNVQNIQYF,TGTGCCAGCAGCCAAGTTAACGTGCAGAACATTCAGTACTTC
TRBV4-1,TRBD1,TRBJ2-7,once,CASSQVTHGQGAEEQYF,TGCGCCAGCAGCCAAGTCACCCATGGACAGGGGGCGGAGGAGCAGTACTTC
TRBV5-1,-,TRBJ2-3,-,CASSLRAFTSTDTQYF,TGCGCCAGCAGCCTCAGGGCTTTCACTAGCACAGATACGCAGTATTTT
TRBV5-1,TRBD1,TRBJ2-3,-,CASSSAWWQGASDTQYF,TGCGCCAGCAGCTCGGCGTGGTGGCAGGGGGCCTCAGATACGCAGTATTTT
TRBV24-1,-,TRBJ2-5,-,CATFRSQETQYF,TGTGCCACCTTTCGTAGCCAAGAGACCCAGTACTTC
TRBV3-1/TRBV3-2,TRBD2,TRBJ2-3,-,CASSQELAGGSSTDTQYF,TGTGCCAGCAGCCAAGAACTAGCGGGAGGCAGTAGCACAGATACGCAGTATTTT
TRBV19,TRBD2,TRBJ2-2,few,CASSQLAGATGELFF,TGTGCCAGTAGTCAACTAGCGGGAGCGACCGGGGAGCTGTTTTTT
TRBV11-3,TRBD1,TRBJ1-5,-,CASSQGARQPQHF,TGTGCCAGCAGCCAGGGGGCAAGGCAGCCCCAGCATTTT
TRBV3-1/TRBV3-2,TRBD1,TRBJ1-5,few,CASSHSGTGVGNQPQHF,TGTGCCAGCAGCCATTCCGGGACAGGGGTTGGGAATCAGCCCCAGCATTTT
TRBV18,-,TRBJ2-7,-,CASSPRASVHEQYF,TGTGCCAGCTCACCGAGGGCTAGCGTCCACGAGCAGTACTTC
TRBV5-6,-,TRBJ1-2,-,CASSLGLQGYTF,TGTGCCAGCAGCTTAGGCTTACAGGGCTACACCTTC
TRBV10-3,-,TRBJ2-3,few,CAISGSELTDTQYF,TGTGCCATCAGTGGCTCGGAGTTAACAGATACGCAGTATTTT
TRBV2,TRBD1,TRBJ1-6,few,CASRGDRDSPLHF,TGTGCCAGCAGGGGCGACAGGGACTCACCCCTCCACTTT
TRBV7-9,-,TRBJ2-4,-,CASSPTRGGATKNIQYF,TGTGCCAGCAGCCCAACGAGGGGGGGGGCAACCAAAAACATTCAGTACTTC
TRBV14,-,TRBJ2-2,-,CASSQEMFRTGELFF,TGTGCCAGCAGCCAAGAAATGTTTAGAACCGGGGAGCTGTTTTTT
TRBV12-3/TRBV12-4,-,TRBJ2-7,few,CASSFQGTDEQYF,TGTGCCAGCAGTTTTCAGGGAACGGACGAGCAGTACTTC
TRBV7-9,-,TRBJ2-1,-,CASSPQTYEQFF,TGTGCCAGCAGCCCACAGACCTATGAGCAGTTCTTC
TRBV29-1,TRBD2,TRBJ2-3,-,CSVASGGAGTQYF,TGCAGCGTGGCTAGCGGGGGGGCCGGTACGCAGTATTTT
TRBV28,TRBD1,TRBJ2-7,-,CASRHDRGAGTYEQYF,TGTGCCAGCAGGCATGACAGGGGCGCAGGCACCTACGAGCAGTACTTC
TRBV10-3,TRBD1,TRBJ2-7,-,CAISDRGRSDEQYF,TGTGCCATCAGCGACAGGGGCAGGAGCGACGAGCAGTACTTC
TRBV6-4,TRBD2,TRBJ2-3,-,CASSFTSGGTDTQYF,TGTGCCAGCAGTTTTACTAGCGGGGGGACAGATACGCAGTATTTT
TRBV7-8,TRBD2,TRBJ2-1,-,CASSILPGLAGDNEQFF,TGTGCCAGCAGCATCCTCCCGGGACTAGCGGGGGACAATGAGCAGTTCTTC
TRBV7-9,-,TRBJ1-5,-,CASSKGGFYNQPQHF,TGTGCCAGCAGCAAGGGGGGGTTCTACAATCAGCCCCAGCATTTT
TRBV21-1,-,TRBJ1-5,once,CASSKGPPPGDQPQHF,TGTGCCAGCAGCAAAGGACCTCCACCCGGAGACCAGCCCCAGCATTTT
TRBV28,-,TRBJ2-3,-,CASARVADTQYF,TGTGCCAGCGCCCGGGTGGCAGATACGCAGTATTTT
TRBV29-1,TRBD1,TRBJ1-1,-,CSVVPDRVGAEAFF,TGCAGCGTTGTGCCCGACAGGGTGGGGGCTGAAGCTTTCTTT
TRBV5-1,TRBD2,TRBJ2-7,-,CASSFRREDYEQYF,TGCGCCAGCAGCTTTAGGCGGGAGGACTACGAGCAGTACTTC
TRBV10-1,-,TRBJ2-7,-,CASSERPWSEQYF,TGCGCCAGCAGTGAGCGGCCCTGGAGTGAGCAGTACTTC
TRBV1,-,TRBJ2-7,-,CTSSLPSTGKGTYEQYF,TGCACCAGCAGCCTCCCGTCCACAGGGAAAGGGACCTACGAGCAGTACTTC
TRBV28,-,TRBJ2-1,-,CASSLSGSGINEQFF,TGTGCCAGCAGTTTATCTGGGAGTGGAATCAATGAGCAGTTCTTC
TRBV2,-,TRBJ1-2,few,CASTKGQGTYGYTF,TGTGCCAGCACAAAAGGCCAGGGAACCTATGGCTACACCTTC
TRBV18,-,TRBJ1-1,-,CASSPDRQNPAFF,TGTGCCAGCTCACCCGACAGACAGAACCCAGCTTTCTTT
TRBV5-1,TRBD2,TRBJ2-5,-,CASTQGLAEMGETQYF,TGCGCCAGCACCCAGGGACTAGCGGAGATGGGAGAGACCCAGTACTTC
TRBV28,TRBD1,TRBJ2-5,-,CASSPLGQGETQYF,TGTGCCAGCAGTCCCCTGGGACAGGGGGAGACCCAGTACTTC